The clone carrying this TCR beta chain has only one observation. Antigen specificity is unknown. Some clones are missing from TCRdb's copy, which holds only in-frame ones; the method was immunoSEQ multiplex PCR. The sample has tens of thousands of clones; about 90% are singletons. The CDR3 contains 17 residues. CDR1 and CDR2 (germline): GTSNPN, SVGIG (reference sequence). Trimming took 2 bases from V and 2 from J, leaving 21 bases between them. The data originate from a study of cytomegalovirus exposure and HLA in healthy donors. Overall study context: The 90 to 150 validation repertoires, a later analysis reported, used the same platform as the 550 to 700 repertoires from the first cohort.

Study observations and caveats: Cytomegalovirus association was assigned to about 150 TCR beta chains. Subsequent analysis revealed that first-cohort TCR clusters tended to co-occur in the roughly 120 validation repertoires. Generally TCR sequences proved uncommon, though certain public TCRs appeared in numerous donors.

Sequencing was carried out using PBMCs. The chain has TRBV30 and TRBJ2-5, with D perhaps matching TRBD1 (6 bases). The TCR comes from a man aged 18 to 29 in good health and CMV-seronegative. The CDR3 loop reads CAWSLRTFPGQQETQYF. The CDR3 coding sequence is TGTGCCTGGAGTCTCCGAACCTTTCCGGGACAACAAGAGACCCAGTACTTC.